Below are 14 T cell receptor beta chains sequenced from a single sample in a study of high-grade serous ovarian cancer treatment subgroups. Tumor tissue was taken before any definitive surgery or chemotherapy was given. Clones were read by immunoSEQ multiplex PCR, and TCRdb kept only the in-frame ones, dropping some. The data show 15,000 to 20,000 clones, around 80% seen once. The specimen was tumor tissue. The receptors derive from a human donor with high-grade serous ovarian cancer.

This sequence joins TRBV5-5 and TRBJ2-7, with TRBD1 matching over 7 bases. Germline CDR1 is SGHKS and CDR2 is YYEKEE (reference sequence). The ends lost 0 bases at V and 3 bases at J; junction bases unmatched: 3. This CDR3 is 14 amino acids long. The CDR3 spells CASSLGTGGYEQYF. Here the CDR3 DNA reads TGTGCCAGCAGCTTGGGGACAGGAGGCTACGAGCAGTACTTC.

This clone has just a few counts. The V call is TRBV7-9, the J call TRBJ1-6; 9 nucleotides line up with TRBD1. CDR3 length equals 15 residues. CDR1 is SEHNR and CDR2 is FQNEAQ in the germline V gene (reference sequence). V lost 3 bases and J lost 10; bases outside the gene matches: 7. The CDR3 DNA is TGTGCCAGCAGCTTTGAGGGACAGGGACAATCACCCCTCCACTTT. Translation gives CASSFEGQGQSPLHF.

This chain connects TRBV27 to TRBJ1-5, with no clear D. Germline loops: CDR1 MNHEY, CDR2 SMNVEV (reference sequence). The CDR3 is 13 residues long. V lost 8 bases and J 3 bases, leaving 11 bases between the germline ends. The CDR3 DNA sequence: TGTGCCAGCGGGAGGGATACCAATCAGCCCCAGCATTTT. Translating it yields CASGRDTNQPQHF.

This clone has more than one count but fewer than ten. The V call is TRBV19, the J call TRBJ2-1, with 7 bases aligning to TRBD2. Germline-derived CDR1 and CDR2 are LNHDA and SQIVND (reference sequence). The CDR3 is 14 residues long. V lost 6 bases to trimming and J lost 2 bases; unmatched junction nucleotides: 4. Here the CDR3 reads CASSGRMTYNEQFF. DNA of the CDR3: TGTGCCAGTAGCGGGAGGATGACCTACAATGAGCAGTTCTTC.

The chain joins TRBV21-1 to TRBJ2-2; the DNA was not compared with TRBD1, the D call given in the table. TRBV21-1 is recorded as a pseudogene. The CDR3 is made up of 15 amino acids. The CDR3 sequence is CASSTLDRNTGELFF. The CDR3 bases are TGTGCCAGCAGCACCCTCGACAGGAACACCGGGGAGCTGTTTTTT.

The J gene is TRBJ2-1, the V gene TRBV5-1; possibly TRBD2 for D (6 bases). In germline, CDR1 is SGHRS, CDR2 YFSETQ. The CDR3 totals 13 residues. V shed 4 bases and J shed 10 bases, with 15 bases lying between them. This CDR3 is CASSHFRETEQFF. CDR3 coding DNA: TGCGCCAGCAGCCATTTCCGGGAGACCGAGCAGTTCTTC.

The chain employs TRBV9 and TRBJ1-1; D ambiguous. The CDR3 runs to 15 residues. Germline lookup yields CDR1 SGDLS and CDR2 YYNGEE. V dropped 4 bases and J dropped 0 bases, with 13 bases sitting between them. CDR3 amino acids: CASSPSGILNTEAFF. CDR3 bases: TGTGCCAGCAGCCCCAGCGGAATCTTGAACACTGAAGCTTTCTTT.

This sequence joins TRBV15 and TRBJ1-5; weak D call: TRBD1 (6 bases). Germline-derived CDR1 and CDR2 are LNHNV and YYDKDF (reference sequence). Trimming cost V 3 bases and J 4 bases, with 16 bases left between them. This CDR3 comprises 16 residues. CDR3 nucleotides: TGTGCCACCAGCAGCAAGGGGACAACCAAGAATCAGCCCCAGCATTTT. Protein sequence: CATSSKGTTKNQPQHF.

The chain recombines TRBV7-8 with TRBJ2-7, with D possibly being TRBD1 (6 bases). The germline V gene has CDR1 SGHVS and CDR2 FQNEAQ. The CDR3 length is 14 residues. Trimming left V 1 base short and J 6 bases short, with 13 bases between. The CDR3: CASSLGQVFGEQYF. Written as DNA, the CDR3 is TGTGCCAGCAGCTTAGGACAGGTGTTCGGCGAGCAGTACTTC.

V and J are TRBV19 and TRBJ1-4; 7 positions match TRBD1. The junction had 16 bases not matched to a gene; V was cut back by 7 bases and J by 8 bases. Germline V gene sequence: CDR1 LNHDA, CDR2 SQIVND (reference sequence). This CDR3 has 16 amino acids. CDR3: CASTGTVNVGSEKLFF. The CDR3 nucleotides read TGTGCCAGTACCGGGACAGTAAATGTCGGCTCCGAAAAACTGTTTTTT.

CDR3 bases: TGTGCCAGCAGCCCCCGGACCGCCTTTGACACTGAAGCTTTCTTT. Amino acid sequence: CASSPRTAFDTEAFF. V gene TRBV5-4 combines with J gene TRBJ1-1; D call uncertain. In germline, CDR1 is SGHNT, CDR2 YYREEE (reference sequence). CDR3 length equals 15 residues. V gave up 4 bases and J gave up 3 bases, with 16 bases separating them.

This clone was recorded a few times. The chain combines TRBV6-4 with TRBJ1-2; D unresolved. Deletions cut 3 bases from V and 4 bases from J, with 12 bases between. Germline V CDR1 and CDR2: MRHNA, SNTAGT. The CDR3 has 14 residues. The CDR3 spells CASSDSDGIYGYTF. The CDR3 nucleotides are TGTGCCAGCAGTGATAGCGACGGGATCTATGGCTACACCTTC.

This rearrangement joins TRBV9 to TRBJ2-5; TRBD2 might be the D (6 bases). This CDR3 has 13 amino acids. V was pared by 7 bases and J by 4 bases, with 14 bases between. Looked up from germline, CDR1 is SGDLS and CDR2 is YYNGEE. The CDR3 is CASGGWEIETQYF. CDR3 coding DNA: TGTGCCAGCGGGGGGTGGGAGATAGAGACCCAGTACTTC.

The J gene is TRBJ2-1, the V gene TRBV5-6; 11 bases line up with TRBD2. This CDR3 has 16 residues. Trimming took 4 bases from V and 5 from J; bases not matched to a gene: 8. The V gene's germline CDR1 is SGHDT and CDR2 YYEEEE. The DNA for the CDR3 is TGTGCCAGCAGCCCCGGGACTAGCGGAAACAACAATGAGCAGTTCTTC. Protein product: CASSPGTSGNNNEQFF.